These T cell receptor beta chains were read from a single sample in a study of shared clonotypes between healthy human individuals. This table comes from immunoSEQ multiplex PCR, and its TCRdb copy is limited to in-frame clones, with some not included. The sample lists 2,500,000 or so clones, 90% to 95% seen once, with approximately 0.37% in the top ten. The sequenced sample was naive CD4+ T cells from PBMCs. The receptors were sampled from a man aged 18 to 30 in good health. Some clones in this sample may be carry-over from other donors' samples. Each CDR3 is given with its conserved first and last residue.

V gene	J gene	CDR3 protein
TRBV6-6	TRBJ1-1	CASSYTAVNTEAFF
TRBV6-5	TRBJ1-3	CASSPDRSSGNTIYF
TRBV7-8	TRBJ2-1	CASSLETSGRVNEQFF
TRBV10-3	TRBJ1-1	CATGDRQGVDAFF
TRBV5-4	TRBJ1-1	CASSPRWEAEAFF
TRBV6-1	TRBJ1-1	CATANRGEGEAFF
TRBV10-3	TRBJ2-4	CAISERWASGRGYPNIQYF
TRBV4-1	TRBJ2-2	CASSHIPPGQGATGELFF
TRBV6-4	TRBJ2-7	CASSDGRLPPYEQYF
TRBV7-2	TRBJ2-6	CASSLDPGANVLTF
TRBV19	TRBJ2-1	CASSIGGSTGNEQFF
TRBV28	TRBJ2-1	CATTEDSPGTSGFGSYNEQFF
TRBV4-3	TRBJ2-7	CASSQVNRDSYEQYF
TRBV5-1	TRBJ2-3	CASSLSPPDTQYF
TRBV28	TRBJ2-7	CASSPKGAGEQYF
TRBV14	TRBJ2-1	CASSQDIGGGSYNEQFF
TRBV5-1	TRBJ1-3	CASSLEAGDGNTIYF
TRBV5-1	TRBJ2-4	CASSPGGTKNIQYF
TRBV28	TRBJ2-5	CASSTKSGTSGWKKRTSAHETQYF
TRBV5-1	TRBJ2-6	CASSLNREANVLTF
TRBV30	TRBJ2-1	CAWSVLLAGADEQFF
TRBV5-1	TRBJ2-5	CASSRGTLQETQYF
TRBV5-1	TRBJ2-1	CASSRGSSYNEQFF
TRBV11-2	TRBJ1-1	CASSLWRAKGAEAFF
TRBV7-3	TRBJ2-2	CASSPQGAANTGELFF
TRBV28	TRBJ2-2	CASSLGATGELFF
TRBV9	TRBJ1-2	CASSVDANYGYTF
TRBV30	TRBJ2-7	CAWRRSGAGDEQYF
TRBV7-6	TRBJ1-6	CASSLAARDRDPYNSPLHF
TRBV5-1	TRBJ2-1	CASSLALHGGVRTSSSYNEQFF
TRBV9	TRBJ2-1	CASTRDRGYNEQFF
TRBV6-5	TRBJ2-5	CATNKPVAGRETQYF
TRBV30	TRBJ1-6	CAWSVQAYNSPLHF
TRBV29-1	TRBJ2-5	CSVKTPQETQYF
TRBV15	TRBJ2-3	CATSRRLITDTQYF
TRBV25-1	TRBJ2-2	CASSEIAGYTGELFF
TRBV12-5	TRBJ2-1	CASGFGTSVRSSYNEQFF
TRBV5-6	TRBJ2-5	CASSSWAGSETQYF
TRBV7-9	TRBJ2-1	CASSLASRGNEQFF
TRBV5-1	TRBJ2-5	CASSLDRRETQYF
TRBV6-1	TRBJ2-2	CASSRRGLGELFF
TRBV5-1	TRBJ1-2	CASSFRQGIFSYGYTF
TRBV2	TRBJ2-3	CASSATTSTDTQYF
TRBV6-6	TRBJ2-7	CASSLQGRGLYEQYF
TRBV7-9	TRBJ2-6	CASSSGLTSGANVLTF